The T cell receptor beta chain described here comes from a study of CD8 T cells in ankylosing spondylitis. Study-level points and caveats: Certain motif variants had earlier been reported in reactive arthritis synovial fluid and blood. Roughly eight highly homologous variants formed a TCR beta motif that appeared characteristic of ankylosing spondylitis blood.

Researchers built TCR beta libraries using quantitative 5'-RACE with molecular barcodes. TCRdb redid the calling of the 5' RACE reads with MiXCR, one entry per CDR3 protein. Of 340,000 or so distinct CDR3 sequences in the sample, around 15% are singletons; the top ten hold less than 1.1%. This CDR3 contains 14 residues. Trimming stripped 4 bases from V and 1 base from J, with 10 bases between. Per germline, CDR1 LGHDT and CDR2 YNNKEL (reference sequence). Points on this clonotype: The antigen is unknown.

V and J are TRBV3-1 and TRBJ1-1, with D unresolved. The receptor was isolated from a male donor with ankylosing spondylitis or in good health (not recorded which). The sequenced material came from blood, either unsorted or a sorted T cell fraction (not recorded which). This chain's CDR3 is CASSRPLGNTEAFF. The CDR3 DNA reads TGTGCCAGCAGCCGCCCTTTGGGGAACACTGAAGCTTTCTTT.